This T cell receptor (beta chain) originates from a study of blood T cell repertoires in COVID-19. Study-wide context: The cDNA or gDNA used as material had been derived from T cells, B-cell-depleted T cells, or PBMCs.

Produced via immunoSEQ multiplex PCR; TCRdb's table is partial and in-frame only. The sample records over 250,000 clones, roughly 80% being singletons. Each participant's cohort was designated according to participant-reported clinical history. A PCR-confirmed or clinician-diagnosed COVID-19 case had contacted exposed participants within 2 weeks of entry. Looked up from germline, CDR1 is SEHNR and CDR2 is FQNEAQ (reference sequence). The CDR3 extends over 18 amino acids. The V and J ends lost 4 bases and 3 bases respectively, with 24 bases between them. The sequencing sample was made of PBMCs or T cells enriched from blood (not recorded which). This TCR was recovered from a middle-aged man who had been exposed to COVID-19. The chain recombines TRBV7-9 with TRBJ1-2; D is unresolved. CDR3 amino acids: CASSSYRQGRDSYYGYTF. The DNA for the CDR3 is TGTGCCAGCAGCTCATATCGACAAGGGAGGGATAGCTACTATGGCTACACCTTC.